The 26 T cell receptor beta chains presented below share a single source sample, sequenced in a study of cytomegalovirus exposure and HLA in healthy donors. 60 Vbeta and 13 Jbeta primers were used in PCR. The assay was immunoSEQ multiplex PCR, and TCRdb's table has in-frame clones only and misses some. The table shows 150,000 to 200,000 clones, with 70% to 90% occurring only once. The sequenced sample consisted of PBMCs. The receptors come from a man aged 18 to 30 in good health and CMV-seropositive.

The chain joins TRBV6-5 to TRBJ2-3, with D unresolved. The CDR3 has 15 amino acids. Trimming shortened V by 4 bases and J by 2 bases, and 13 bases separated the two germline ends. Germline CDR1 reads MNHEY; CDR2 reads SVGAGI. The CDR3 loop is CASSFPGAPTDTQYF. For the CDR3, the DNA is TGTGCCAGCAGTTTCCCGGGTGCTCCCACAGATACGCAGTATTTT.

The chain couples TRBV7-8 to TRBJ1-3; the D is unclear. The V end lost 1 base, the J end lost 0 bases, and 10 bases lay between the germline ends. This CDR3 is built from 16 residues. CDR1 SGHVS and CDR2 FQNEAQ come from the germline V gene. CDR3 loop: CASSLVGPSSGNTIYF. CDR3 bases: TGTGCCAGCAGCTTAGTTGGGCCGAGCTCTGGAAACACCATATATTTT.

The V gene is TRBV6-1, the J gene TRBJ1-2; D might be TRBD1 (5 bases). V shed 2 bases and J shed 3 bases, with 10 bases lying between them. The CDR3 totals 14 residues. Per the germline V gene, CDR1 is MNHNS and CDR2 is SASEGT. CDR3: CASSENGRDYGYTF. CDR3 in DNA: TGTGCCAGCAGTGAAAACGGCAGGGACTATGGCTACACCTTC.

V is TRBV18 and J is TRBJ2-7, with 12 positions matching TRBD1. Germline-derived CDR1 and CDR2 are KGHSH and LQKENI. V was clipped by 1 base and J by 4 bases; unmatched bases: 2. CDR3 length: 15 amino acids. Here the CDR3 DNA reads TGTGCCAGCTCACCACAGGGACAGGGGGCTTACGAGCAGTACTTC. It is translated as CASSPQGQGAYEQYF.

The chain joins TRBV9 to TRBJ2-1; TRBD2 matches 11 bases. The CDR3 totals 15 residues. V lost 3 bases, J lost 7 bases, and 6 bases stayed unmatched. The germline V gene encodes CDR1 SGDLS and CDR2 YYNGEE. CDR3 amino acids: CASSDSGGAGNEQFF. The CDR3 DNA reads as TGTGCCAGCAGCGATAGCGGGGGGGCCGGAAATGAGCAGTTCTTC. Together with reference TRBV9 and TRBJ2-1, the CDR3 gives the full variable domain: DSGVTQTPKHLITATGQRVTLRCSPRSGDLSVYWYQQSLDQGLQFLIQYYNGEERAKGNILERFSAQQFPDLHSELNLSSLELGDSALYFCASSDSGGAGNEQFFGPGTRLTVL.

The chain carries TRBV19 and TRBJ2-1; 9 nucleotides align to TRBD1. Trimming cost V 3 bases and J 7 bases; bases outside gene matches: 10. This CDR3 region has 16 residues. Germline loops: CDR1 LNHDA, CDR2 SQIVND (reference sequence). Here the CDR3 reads CASSIQPGQGINEQFF. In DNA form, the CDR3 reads TGTGCCAGTAGTATTCAGCCGGGACAGGGAATAAATGAGCAGTTCTTC.

The CDR3 DNA reads as TGTGCCAGCAGAGAGGGCCCAGCGGGGGATGAGCAGTTCTTC. Residues: CASREGPAGDEQFF. This chain joins TRBV6-1 and TRBJ2-1; 8 bases line up with TRBD2. V was clipped by 6 bases and J by 8 bases; unmatched bases: 9. Germline loops: CDR1 MNHNS, CDR2 SASEGT. This CDR3 is built from 14 residues.

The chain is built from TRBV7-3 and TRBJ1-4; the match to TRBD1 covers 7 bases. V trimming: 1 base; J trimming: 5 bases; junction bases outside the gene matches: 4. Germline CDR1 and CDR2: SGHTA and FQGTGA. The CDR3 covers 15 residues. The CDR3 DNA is TGTGCCAGCAGCTTAAGGAGGGGGCCAAATGAAAAACTGTTTTTT. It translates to CASSLRRGPNEKLFF.

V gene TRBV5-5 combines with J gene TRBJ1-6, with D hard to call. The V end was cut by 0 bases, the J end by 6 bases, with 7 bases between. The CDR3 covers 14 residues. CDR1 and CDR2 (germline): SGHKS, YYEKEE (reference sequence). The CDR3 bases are TGTGCCAGCAGCTTGGTTGCGATTAATTCACCCCTCCACTTT. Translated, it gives CASSLVAINSPLHF.

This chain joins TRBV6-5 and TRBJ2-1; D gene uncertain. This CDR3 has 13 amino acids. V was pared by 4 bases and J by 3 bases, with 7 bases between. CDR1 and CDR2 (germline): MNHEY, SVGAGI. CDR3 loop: CASSSSFYNEQFF. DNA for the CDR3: TGTGCCAGCAGTTCTTCCTTCTACAATGAGCAGTTCTTC.

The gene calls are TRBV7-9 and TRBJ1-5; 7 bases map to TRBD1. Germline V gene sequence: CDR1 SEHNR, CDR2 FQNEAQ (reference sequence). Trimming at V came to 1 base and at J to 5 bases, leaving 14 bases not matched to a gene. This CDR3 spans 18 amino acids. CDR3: CASSLDSTGLGVYQPQHF. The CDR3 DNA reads TGTGCCAGCAGCTTAGATTCGACAGGGCTGGGGGTGTATCAGCCCCAGCATTTT. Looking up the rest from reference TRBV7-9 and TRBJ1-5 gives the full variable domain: DTGVSQNPRHKITKRGQNVTFRCDPISEHNRLYWYRQTLGQGPEFLTYFQNEAQLEKSRLLSDRFSAERPKGSFSTLEIQRTEQGDSAMYLCASSLDSTGLGVYQPQHFGDGTRLSIL.

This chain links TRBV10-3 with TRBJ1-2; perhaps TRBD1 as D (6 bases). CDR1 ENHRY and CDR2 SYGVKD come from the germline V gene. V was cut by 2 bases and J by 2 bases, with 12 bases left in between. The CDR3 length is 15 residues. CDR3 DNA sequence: TGTGCCATCAGTGAGCCAGGGGCACACAACTATGGCTACACCTTC. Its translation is CAISEPGAHNYGYTF.

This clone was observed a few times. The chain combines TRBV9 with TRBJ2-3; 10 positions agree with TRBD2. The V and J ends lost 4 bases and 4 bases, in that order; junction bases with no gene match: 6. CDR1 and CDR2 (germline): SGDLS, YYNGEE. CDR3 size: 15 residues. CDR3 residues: CASSPLAGGPDTQYF. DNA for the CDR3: TGTGCCAGCAGCCCATTAGCGGGGGGCCCAGATACGCAGTATTTT.

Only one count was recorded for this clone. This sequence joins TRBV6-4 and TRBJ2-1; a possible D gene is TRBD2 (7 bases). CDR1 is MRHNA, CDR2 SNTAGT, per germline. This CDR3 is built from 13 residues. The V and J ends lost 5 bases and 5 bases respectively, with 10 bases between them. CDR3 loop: CASSRGANNEQFF. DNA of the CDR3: TGTGCCAGCAGTCGGGGGGCTAACAATGAGCAGTTCTTC.

The CDR3: CASSQVATGRGIDTF. The CDR3 DNA follows: TGTGCCAGCAGCCAAGTTGCAACCGGACGGGGAATAGACACCTTC. The genes are TRBV14 and TRBJ1-2; D uncertain. This CDR3 contains 15 residues. V lost 1 base and J 12 bases, leaving 21 bases between the germline ends. Germline lookup yields CDR1 SGHDN and CDR2 FVKESK. Full variable domain (missing parts from reference TRBV14 and TRBJ1-2): EAGVTQFPSHSVIEKGQTVTLRCDPISGHDNLYWYRRVMGKEIKFLLHFVKESKQDESGMPNNRFLAERTGGTYSTLKVQPAELEDSGVYFCASSQVATGRGIDTFGSGTRLTVV.

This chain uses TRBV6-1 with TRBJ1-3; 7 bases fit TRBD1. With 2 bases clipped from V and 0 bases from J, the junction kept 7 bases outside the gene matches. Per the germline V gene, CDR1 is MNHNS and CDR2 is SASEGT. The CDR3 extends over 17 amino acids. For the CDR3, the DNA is TGTGCCAGCAGTGAAAGACAGGGCCTGATCTCTGGAAACACCATATATTTT. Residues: CASSERQGLISGNTIYF.

CDR3 coding DNA: TGTGCCAGCAGTGCCGGCTCGAGGGGAAACACCATATATTTT. Translated, it gives CASSAGSRGNTIYF. This sequence joins TRBV2 and TRBJ1-3; D gene ambiguous. The germline V gene encodes CDR1 SNHLY and CDR2 FYNNEI. The ends were cut back, 4 bases at V and 4 bases at J, with 11 bases in the middle. The CDR3 length is 14 residues. Supplemented by reference TRBV2 and TRBJ1-3, the full variable domain reads EPEVTQTPSHQVTQMGQEVILRCVPISNHLYFYWYRQILGQKVEFLVSFYNNEISEKSEIFDDQFSVERPDGSNFTLKIRSTKLEDSAMYFCASSAGSRGNTIYFGEGSWLTVV.

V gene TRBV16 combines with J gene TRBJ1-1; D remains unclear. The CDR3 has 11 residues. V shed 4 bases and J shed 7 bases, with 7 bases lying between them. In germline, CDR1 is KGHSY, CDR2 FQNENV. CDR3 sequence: CASSRTLEAFF. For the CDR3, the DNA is TGTGCCAGCAGCCGGACTCTTGAAGCTTTCTTT.

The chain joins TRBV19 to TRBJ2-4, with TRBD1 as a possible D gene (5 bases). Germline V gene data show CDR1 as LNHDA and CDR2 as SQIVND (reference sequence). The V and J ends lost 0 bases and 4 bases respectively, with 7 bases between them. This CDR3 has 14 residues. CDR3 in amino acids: CASSIEAGKNIQYF. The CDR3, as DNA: TGTGCCAGTAGTATAGAGGCAGGGAAAAACATTCAGTACTTC.

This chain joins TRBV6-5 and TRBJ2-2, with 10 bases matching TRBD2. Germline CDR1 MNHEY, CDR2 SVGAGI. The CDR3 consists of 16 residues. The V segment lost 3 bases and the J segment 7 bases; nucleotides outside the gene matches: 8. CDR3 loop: CASSYERGGRLGELFF. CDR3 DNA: TGTGCCAGCAGTTATGAGCGGGGGGGCCGTCTCGGGGAGCTGTTTTTT.

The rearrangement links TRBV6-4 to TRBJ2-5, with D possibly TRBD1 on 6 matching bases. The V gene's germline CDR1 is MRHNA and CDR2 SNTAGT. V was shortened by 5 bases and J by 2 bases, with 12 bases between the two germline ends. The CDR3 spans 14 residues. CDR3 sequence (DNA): TGTGCCAGCAGTCCGTCAGGGGAACAAGAGACCCAGTACTTC. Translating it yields CASSPSGEQETQYF.

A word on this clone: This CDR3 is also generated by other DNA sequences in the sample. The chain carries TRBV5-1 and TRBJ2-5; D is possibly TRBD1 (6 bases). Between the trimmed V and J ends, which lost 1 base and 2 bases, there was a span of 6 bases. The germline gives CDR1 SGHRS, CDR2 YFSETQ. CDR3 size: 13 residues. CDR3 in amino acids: CASSLQGQETQYF. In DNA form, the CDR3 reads TGCGCCAGCAGCTTGCAGGGGCAAGAGACCCAGTACTTC.

The CDR3 DNA reads as TGCGCCAGCAGCTTGGAACTAGCGTACTATGAGCAGTTCTTC. The encoded protein is CASSLELAYYEQFF. This chain uses TRBV5-1 with TRBJ2-1; TRBD2 aligns across 7 bases. The CDR3 consists of 14 residues. Germline loops: CDR1 SGHRS, CDR2 YFSETQ. The J segment lost 8 bases and the V segment lost 0 bases, leaving 5 bases of the junction unmatched.

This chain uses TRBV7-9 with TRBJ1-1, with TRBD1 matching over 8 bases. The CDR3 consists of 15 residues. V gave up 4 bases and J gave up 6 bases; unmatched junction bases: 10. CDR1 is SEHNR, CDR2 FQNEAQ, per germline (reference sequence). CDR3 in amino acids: CASSSKDRAEAEAFF. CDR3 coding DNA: TGTGCCAGCAGCTCGAAGGACAGGGCAGAGGCTGAAGCTTTCTTT.

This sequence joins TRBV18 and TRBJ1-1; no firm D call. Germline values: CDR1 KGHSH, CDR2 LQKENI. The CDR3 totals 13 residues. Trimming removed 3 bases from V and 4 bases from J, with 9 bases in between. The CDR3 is CASSPKGGTEAFF. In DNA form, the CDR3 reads TGTGCCAGCTCACCGAAGGGAGGCACTGAAGCTTTCTTT.

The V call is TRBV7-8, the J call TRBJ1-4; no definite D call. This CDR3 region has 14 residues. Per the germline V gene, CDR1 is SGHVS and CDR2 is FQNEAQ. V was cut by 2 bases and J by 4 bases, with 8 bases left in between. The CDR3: CASSLNQYNEKLFF. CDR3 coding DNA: TGTGCCAGCAGCTTAAATCAGTATAATGAAAAACTGTTTTTT.